This TCR beta chain stems from a study of blood T cell repertoires in COVID-19. Assay: immunoSEQ multiplex PCR; the TCRdb copy retains only in-frame clones and omits some. The sample contains 92,000 or so clones, approximately 88% of which appear only once. The CDR3 loop spans 15 amino acids. The V and J ends lost 4 bases and 3 bases, in that order; junction bases with no gene match: 6. The germline V gene has CDR1 SGHTA and CDR2 FQGTGA. Sequences were obtained from peripheral blood. The chain has TRBV7-3 and TRBJ2-1; 7 bases line up with TRBD1. This TCR was sampled from a man in his 60s with acute or convalescent COVID-19. CDR3 nucleotides: TGTGCCAGCAGCTCCTTCCGGGACAGCTACAATGAGCAGTTCTTC. Its translation: CASSSFRDSYNEQFF.